Here is one T cell receptor (beta chain) with its context. TCRdb reanalysed the 5' RACE reads using MiXCR and keeps one entry per CDR3 protein. The table has roughly 15,000 distinct CDR3 sequences, about a fifth seen once. Time point: blood at routine non-recurrence follow-up after resection. Germline CDR1 SGHVS, CDR2 FNYEAQ. The CDR3 runs to 17 residues. The data belong to a study of spatial heterogeneity in lung cancer. Study-wide background: Untreated early-stage non-small cell lung cancer patients, 70 to 85 in total, were the donors. In cases with available follow-up PBMC samples, these were sequenced at a median of roughly 24 months after resection.

The chain combines TRBV7-6 with TRBJ2-1; 9 bases match TRBD2. Near its end, the DNA agrees better with TRBJ2-7, so the J call may be wrong. The starting material was PBMCs, obtained at follow-up. This TCR derives from a male donor with early-stage non-small cell lung cancer. CDR3 coding DNA: TGTGCCAGCAGCTTAGGCCCTTTGGCGGGGGGGTACAATGAGCAGTACTTC. It is translated as CASSLGPLAGGYNEQYF.